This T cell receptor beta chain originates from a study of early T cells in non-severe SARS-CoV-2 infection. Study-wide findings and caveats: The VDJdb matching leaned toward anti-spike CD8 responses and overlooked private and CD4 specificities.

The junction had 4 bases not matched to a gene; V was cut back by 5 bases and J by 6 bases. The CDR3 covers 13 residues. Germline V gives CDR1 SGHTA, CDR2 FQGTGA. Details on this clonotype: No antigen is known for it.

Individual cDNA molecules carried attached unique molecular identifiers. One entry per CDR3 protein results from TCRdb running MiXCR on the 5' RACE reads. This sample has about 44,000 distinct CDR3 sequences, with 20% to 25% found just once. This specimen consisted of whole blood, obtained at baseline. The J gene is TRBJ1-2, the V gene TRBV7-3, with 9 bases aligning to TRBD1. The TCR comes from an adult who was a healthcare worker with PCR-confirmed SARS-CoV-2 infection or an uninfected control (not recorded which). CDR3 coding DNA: TGTGCCAGCAGCCCCCGGACAGGGGATGGCTACACCTTC. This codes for CASSPRTGDGYTF.